Below are 16 T cell receptor beta chains sequenced from a single sample in a study of cytomegalovirus exposure and HLA in healthy donors. PCR involved 60 Vbeta and 13 Jbeta primers. Here immunoSEQ multiplex PCR was the method, and the copy in TCRdb shows in-frame clones only, minus some. The table records approximately 130,000 clones, roughly 79% of them present only once. The source material was PBMCs. Receptor source: a man aged 25-45 years in good health and CMV-seronegative.

Only one count was recorded for this clone. The V gene is TRBV27, the J gene TRBJ1-5; tentative D call: TRBD1 (6 bases). Trimming took 2 bases from V and 4 from J, leaving 9 bases between them. This CDR3 comprises 14 residues. From germline, CDR1 is MNHEY and CDR2 SMNVEV (reference sequence). CDR3 region: CASSLQGRNQPQHF. CDR3 nucleotide sequence: TGTGCCAGCAGTTTACAGGGGCGTAATCAGCCCCAGCATTTT.

The chain employs TRBV11-3 and TRBJ2-1, with no clear D. The CDR3 consists of 14 residues. Germline-derived CDR1 and CDR2 are SGHNT and YENEEA. Between the trimmed V and J ends, which lost 6 bases and 4 bases, there was a span of 13 bases. The CDR3, as DNA: TGTGCCAGCAGTTTTGGTGGGCCTTACAATGAGCAGTTCTTC. This translates into CASSFGGPYNEQFF.

Points on this clone: The conserved closing phenylalanine or tryptophan is absent in this CDR3, likely reflecting a read error. The chain employs TRBV18 and TRBJ1-5; D is perhaps TRBD1 (6 bases). Per germline, CDR1 KGHSH and CDR2 LQKENI. This CDR3 spans 15 amino acids. With 5 bases removed from V and 5 bases from J, the gap between germline ends came to 16 bases. This CDR3 is CASSTTGLADQPQHV. DNA of the CDR3: TGTGCCAGCTCAACGACAGGACTAGCTGATCAGCCCCAGCATGTT.

The V gene is TRBV7-8, the J gene TRBJ1-3; 8 bases fit TRBD1. The V segment lost 1 base and the J segment 1 base; nucleotides outside the gene matches: 9. This CDR3 has 18 amino acids. Germline V gene data show CDR1 as SGHVS and CDR2 as FQNEAQ. The CDR3 reads CASSLVLGQGASGNTIYF. The CDR3 nucleotides read TGTGCCAGCAGCTTAGTGTTGGGTCAGGGGGCGTCTGGAAACACCATATATTTT.

This sequence joins TRBV2 and TRBJ2-1, with a weak D call TRBD1 (5 bases). The V end was cut by 4 bases, the J end by 7 bases, with 20 bases between. Looked up from germline, CDR1 is SNHLY and CDR2 is FYNNEI. This CDR3 comprises 16 residues. The CDR3 loop is CASSAQVFDSDNEQFF. The CDR3 DNA sequence: TGTGCCAGCAGTGCACAGGTCTTTGACAGCGATAATGAGCAGTTCTTC.

This clone was picked up one time. V gene TRBV2 combines with J gene TRBJ1-1, with 8 bases fitting TRBD1. This CDR3 is built from 14 residues. V shed 9 bases, J shed 1 base, and the junction held 7 bases outside the gene matches. In germline, CDR1 is SNHLY, CDR2 FYNNEI. CDR3 sequence (DNA): TGTGCCAGACCAGGACAGGGTAAGAACACTGAAGCTTTCTTT. Translation gives CARPGQGKNTEAFF.

The chain joins TRBV7-3 to TRBJ2-2; D is undetermined. The CDR3 runs 15 residues. The germline V gene has CDR1 SGHTA and CDR2 FQGTGA. The V end was cut by 6 bases, the J end by 2 bases, with 13 bases between. CDR3 loop: CASRPVASNTGELFF. In nucleotides, the CDR3 is TGTGCCAGCAGGCCTGTCGCGTCCAACACCGGGGAGCTGTTTTTT.

This sequence joins TRBV4-3 and TRBJ2-3, with TRBD1 identical over 9 bases. The CDR3 has 15 amino acids. Germline V CDR1 and CDR2: LGHNA, YSLEER. The V gene end was trimmed by 8 bases and the J gene end by 1 base; junction bases not matched to a gene: 7. The CDR3 spells CASRDRDWGTDTQYF. For the CDR3, the DNA is TGCGCCAGCCGGGACAGGGATTGGGGCACAGATACGCAGTATTTT.

V and J are TRBV30 and TRBJ1-6; D might be TRBD1 (5 bases). V lost 1 base to trimming and J lost 7 bases, with 23 bases between them. From germline, CDR1 is GTSNPN and CDR2 SVGIG (reference sequence). The CDR3 totals 18 residues. In DNA form, the CDR3 reads TGTGCCTGGAGTGAGGGGCAGGCCTGGCCCCCCCTAAATTCACCCCTCCACTTT. Translated: CAWSEGQAWPPLNSPLHF.

This clone was seen just once. The gene calls are TRBV7-3 and TRBJ1-1, with TRBD1 as a possible D gene (5 bases). The length of the CDR3 is 12 residues. Per the germline V gene, CDR1 is SGHTA and CDR2 is FQGTGA. With 5 bases removed from V and 7 bases from J, the gap between germline ends came to 11 bases. CDR3 protein: CASSQAGGEAFF. The CDR3 region has the DNA TGTGCCAGCAGCCAGGCGGGGGGTGAAGCTTTCTTT.

This clone was detected only once. This chain joins TRBV5-1 and TRBJ1-2, with a weak D call TRBD1 (6 bases). Trimming cost V 4 bases and J 10 bases, with 17 bases left between them. The CDR3 extends over 13 amino acids. Looked up from germline, CDR1 is SGHRS and CDR2 is YFSETQ. In DNA, the CDR3 is TGCGCCAGCAGCCCTAGGGTACAGGGTCCCTACACCTTC. It is translated as CASSPRVQGPYTF.

The rearrangement links TRBV28 to TRBJ1-5; perhaps TRBD1 as D (6 bases). The CDR3 length is 15 residues. The germline V gene has CDR1 MDHEN and CDR2 SYDVKM. V was pared by 3 bases and J by 2 bases, with 11 bases between. The CDR3 spells CASSFAGAGNQPQHF. The CDR3 DNA sequence: TGTGCCAGCAGTTTTGCAGGGGCTGGCAATCAGCCCCAGCATTTT.

V and J are TRBV15 and TRBJ1-5; D remains ambiguous. Germline-derived CDR1 and CDR2 are LNHNV and YYDKDF (reference sequence). Between the trimmed V and J ends, which lost 1 base and 2 bases, there was a span of 21 bases. The CDR3 totals 19 residues. The DNA for the CDR3 is TGTGCCACCAGCAGAGTAGACGGGGTACGGGCCTACGGCAATCAGCCCCAGCATTTT. This translates into CATSRVDGVRAYGNQPQHF.

This clone showed up just a few times. V is TRBV4-2 and J is TRBJ1-1; unclear D gene. This CDR3 has 14 amino acids. V gave up 5 bases and J gave up 6 bases, with 16 bases separating them. The germline CDR1 and CDR2 sequences are LGHNA and YNFKEQ. The DNA of the CDR3 is TGTGCCAGCAGCAAGGAGGTTTCGGGCTCTGAAGCTTTCTTT. This sequence encodes CASSKEVSGSEAFF.

This clone was counted a few times. V gene TRBV4-2 combines with J gene TRBJ2-2, with D uncertain. Germline V gene sequence: CDR1 LGHNA, CDR2 YNFKEQ. Trimming shortened V by 0 bases and J by 1 base, and 6 bases separated the two germline ends. The CDR3 has 15 residues. The CDR3 DNA reads as TGTGCCAGCAGCCAAGACCTCAGGAACACCGGGGAGCTGTTTTTT. Amino acid sequence: CASSQDLRNTGELFF.

CDR3 residues: CASRELAATTYEQYF. CDR3 sequence (DNA): TGTGCCAGCAGAGAACTAGCCGCAACGACCTACGAGCAGTACTTC. The gene calls are TRBV6-5 and TRBJ2-7; weak D call: TRBD2 (6 bases). CDR3 length: 15 residues. Germline V lookup: CDR1 MNHEY, CDR2 SVGAGI. The V gene lost 6 bases and the J gene lost 2 bases, with 17 bases spanning the gap.